The 21 T cell receptor beta chains below were found in one sample sequenced in a study of Graves' ophthalmopathy and Graves' hyperthyroidism. RNA transcripts were the template, and TCR beta CDR3 regions were amplified from them. The first-round RT-PCR employed HTBI primers together with the Qiagen OneStep RT-PCR kit. A multiplex PCR was then performed as the second round. TCRdb recomputed calls from the multiplex PCR reads with MiXCR, one row per CDR3 protein. The sample includes 300,000 to 400,000 distinct CDR3 sequences, 15% to 20% of them seen just once. The material sequenced was peripheral blood. These receptors all come from an adult man with Graves' ophthalmopathy.

This clonotype was seen only a few times. A read error may produce the germline difference seen at one junction end. This chain connects TRBV20-1 to TRBJ2-7; TRBD1 is a possible D gene (6 bases). This CDR3 spans 13 amino acids. Germline-derived CDR1 and CDR2 are DFQATT and SNEGSKA (reference sequence). CDR3 region: CSAPVQGNYEQCF. The CDR3 DNA reads TGCAGTGCCCCAGTACAGGGAAACTACGAGCAGTGCTTC.

Many counts were recorded for this clonotype. The rearrangement links TRBV4-3 to TRBJ2-7; D is unresolved. Trimming took off 0 bases at V and 6 bases at J, with 9 bases between the two ends. This CDR3 is 13 amino acids long. Germline V CDR1 and CDR2: LGHNA, YSLEER. For the CDR3, the DNA is TGCGCCAGCAGCCAAGATCGCCGGCCCGAGCAGTACTTC. Residues: CASSQDRRPEQYF.

This clonotype occurred many times. The chain carries TRBV28 and TRBJ1-2, with TRBD1 identical over 7 bases. The CDR3 sequence is 17 residues long. After removal of 6 bases from V and 6 bases from J, the junction contained 19 bases not matched to a gene. The germline V gene encodes CDR1 MDHEN and CDR2 SYDVKM. The DNA for the CDR3 is TGTGCCAGCAGCGAAGCGGTGGGACAGAGGATTCGAGATGGCTACACCTTC. Amino acid sequence: CASSEAVGQRIRDGYTF.

This chain joins TRBV11-2 and TRBJ2-7; 13 nucleotides line up with TRBD2. The trim removed 6 bases at V and 4 bases at J, leaving 9 bases unmatched. Germline V CDR1 and CDR2: SGHAT, FQNNGV. This CDR3 has 16 amino acids. The CDR3 DNA follows: TGTGCCAGCAGTCCCCGACTAGCGGGAGGTTATTACGAGCAGTACTTC. Its translation is CASSPRLAGGYYEQYF.

This clonotype was seen once. This chain connects TRBV6-1 to TRBJ1-2, with 9 bases identical to TRBD1. CDR1 and CDR2 (germline): MNHNS, SASEGT. CDR3 size: 14 residues. Trimming cost V 6 bases and J 4 bases; bases outside gene matches: 6. Here the CDR3 DNA reads TGTGCCAGCAGCCGGACAGGGGAGATCTATGGCTACACCTTC. Its protein is CASSRTGEIYGYTF.

Ten or more counts support this clonotype. The rearrangement joins TRBV14 to TRBJ1-1; D is undetermined. Germline V gene lookup returns CDR1 SGHDN and CDR2 FVKESK. The ends were cut back, 2 bases at V and 1 base at J, with 8 bases in the middle. The CDR3 sequence is 14 residues long. The CDR3 here is CASSQMSTNTEAFF. The CDR3 coding sequence is TGTGCCAGCAGCCAAATGTCCACGAACACTGAAGCTTTCTTT.

Ten or more counts support this clonotype. V and J are TRBV7-6 and TRBJ2-7, with 10 bases aligning to TRBD1. This CDR3 contains 18 residues. The germline V gene encodes CDR1 SGHVS and CDR2 FNYEAQ. J was trimmed by 3 bases and V by 6 bases; bases with no gene match: 17. Written as DNA, the CDR3 is TGTGCCAGCAGTGAAAGAGGGACAGGGGACACCTTGGGCTACGAGCAGTACTTC. Translation: CASSERGTGDTLGYEQYF.

In the case of this clonotype: Relative to the germline gene, one junction end is altered; a read error may explain this. The CDR3 coding sequence is TGTGCCCGCAGTTTAGTCCATTACTCTGGAAACACCATATTTTTT. Protein product: CARSLVHYSGNTIFF. The chain employs TRBV12-3 or TRBV12-4 and TRBJ1-3; D unresolved. The CDR3 length is 15 residues.

Only a few counts were recorded for this clonotype. This rearrangement joins TRBV20-1 to TRBJ1-2; no clear D gene. Trimming removed 8 bases from V and 1 base from J, with 8 bases in between. The length of the CDR3 is 11 residues. Germline CDR1 DFQATT, CDR2 SNEGSKA (reference sequence). CDR3 DNA sequence: TGCAGTTACAGAATTAACTATGGCTACACCTTC. Translating gives CSYRINYGYTF.

This clonotype showed up many times. The rearrangement links TRBV20-1 to TRBJ2-2; 16 bases align to TRBD2. This CDR3 comprises 18 residues. V was clipped by 0 bases and J by 6 bases; unmatched bases: 7. The germline gives CDR1 DFQATT, CDR2 SNEGSKA (reference sequence). CDR3 sequence (DNA): TGCAGTGCTAGAGACACTCCGGGACTAGCGGGAGGGGCCGGGGAGCTGTTTTTT. Protein: CSARDTPGLAGGAGELFF.

This clonotype was observed at least ten times. The rearrangement links TRBV20-1 to TRBJ2-7; no reliable D call. The CDR3 consists of 15 residues. V lost 0 bases and J lost 0, with 12 bases in between. Germline values: CDR1 DFQATT, CDR2 SNEGSKA (reference sequence). The CDR3 here is CSARDRAESSYEQYF. Here the CDR3 DNA reads TGCAGTGCTAGAGATAGGGCGGAGTCCTCCTACGAGCAGTACTTC.

In its sample, this clonotype was seen many times. The V gene is TRBV2, the J gene TRBJ2-2; TRBD2 matches at 10 bases. The germline CDR1 and CDR2 sequences are SNHLY and FYNNEI. V gave up 8 bases and J gave up 0 bases; unmatched junction bases: 6. This CDR3 has 16 residues. CDR3 nucleotide sequence: TGTGCCAGCGAGTTGGGACTAGCGCCGAACACCGGGGAGCTGTTTTTT. Amino acid sequence: CASELGLAPNTGELFF. Supplemented by reference TRBV2 and TRBJ2-2, the full variable domain reads EPEVTQTPSHQVTQMGQEVILRCVPISNHLYFYWYRQILGQKVEFLVSFYNNEISEKSEIFDDQFSVERPDGSNFTLKIRSTKLEDSAMYFCASELGLAPNTGELFFGEGSRLTVL.

This clonotype was recorded at least ten times. V and J are TRBV7-2 and TRBJ2-5; no clear D gene. Germline lookup yields CDR1 SGHTA and CDR2 FQGNSA. Trimming pared 1 base from V and 2 bases from J, leaving 11 bases between. The CDR3 loop spans 15 amino acids. This chain's CDR3 is CASSLVIGPQETQYF. In DNA, the CDR3 is TGTGCCAGCAGCTTAGTGATTGGACCTCAAGAGACCCAGTACTTC.

This clonotype was recorded at least ten times. The chain employs TRBV19 and TRBJ1-2; TRBD1 matches 9 bases. V shed 5 bases and J 0 bases; nucleotides not matched to a gene: 4. The CDR3 length is 15 residues. Germline CDR1 reads LNHDA; CDR2 reads SQIVND (reference sequence). CDR3 bases: TGTGCCAGTAGTGACCGACAGGGGGCTAACTATGGCTACACCTTC. The encoded protein is CASSDRQGANYGYTF.

This clonotype was recorded at least ten times. The chain links TRBV18 to TRBJ2-7, with D possibly TRBD2 on 6 matching bases. CDR1 is KGHSH and CDR2 is LQKENI in the germline V gene. The CDR3 is made up of 16 amino acids. V lost 2 bases, J lost 0 bases, and 14 bases lay in between. The CDR3, as DNA: TGTGCCAGCTCACCAAATGGGGGGAGGACCTCCTACGAGCAGTACTTC. Translation: CASSPNGGRTSYEQYF.

This clonotype was picked up many times. This sequence joins TRBV4-2 and TRBJ2-2; TRBD2 matches 10 bases. CDR3 size: 17 residues. Looked up from germline, CDR1 is LGHNA and CDR2 is YNFKEQ. The V segment lost 4 bases and the J segment 1 base; nucleotides outside the gene matches: 6. The CDR3, as DNA: TGTGCCAGCAGCCCTCTCGGACTAGCGGTGAACACCGGGGAGCTGTTTTTT. It encodes CASSPLGLAVNTGELFF.

The chain is built from TRBV7-2 and TRBJ1-2; TRBD1 might be the D (5 bases). The germline V and J ends were trimmed by 1 base and 7 bases, with 13 bases remaining between them. Germline V gives CDR1 SGHTA, CDR2 FQGNSA. This CDR3 region has 14 residues. The CDR3 DNA is TGTGCCAGCAGCTTAGGCGGTGGGGCGGGTGGCTACACCTTC. It specifies CASSLGGGAGGYTF.

V gene TRBV20-1 combines with J gene TRBJ1-1; 7 bases agree with TRBD1. Per germline, CDR1 DFQATT and CDR2 SNEGSKA (reference sequence). The CDR3 length is 15 residues. V gave up 2 bases and J gave up 4 bases; unmatched junction bases: 10. In DNA form, the CDR3 reads TGCAGTGCTAGACCACCAAGGGGGCTTGGCACTGAAGCTTTCTTT. It translates to CSARPPRGLGTEAFF.

At least ten counts were recorded for this clonotype. V gene TRBV20-1 combines with J gene TRBJ2-7, with 8 bases fitting TRBD2. The V segment lost 1 base and the J segment 4 bases; nucleotides outside the gene matches: 12. CDR3 size: 16 residues. Germline values: CDR1 DFQATT, CDR2 SNEGSKA (reference sequence). CDR3 in amino acids: CSARAAGGALFYEQYF. Here the CDR3 DNA reads TGCAGTGCTAGAGCGGCGGGGGGCGCCTTATTTTACGAGCAGTACTTC.

This clonotype was seen at least ten times. The chain combines TRBV6-5 with TRBJ2-2; D is undetermined. Between the trimmed V and J ends, which lost 2 bases and 1 base, there was a span of 11 bases. The CDR3 is made up of 16 amino acids. CDR1 and CDR2 (germline): MNHEY, SVGAGI. This CDR3 reads CASSYGRKMNTGELFF. The CDR3 DNA is TGTGCCAGCAGTTACGGACGTAAAATGAACACCGGGGAGCTGTTTTTT.

This clonotype was seen repeatedly, ten times or more. V gene TRBV6-1 combines with J gene TRBJ1-5; TRBD1 agrees at 7 bases. J lost 7 bases, V lost 4 bases, and 7 bases had no gene match. Per germline, CDR1 MNHNS and CDR2 SASEGT. The CDR3 loop spans 14 amino acids. As DNA, the CDR3 is TGTGCCAGCAGTGCGTCAGGGGGGTACCAGCCCCAGCATTTT. It codes for CASSASGGYQPQHF.